This T cell receptor beta chain came from a study of T cell changes during pregnancy in multiple sclerosis. Using immunoSEQ multiplex PCR, the repertoire was profiled, and TCRdb retains in-frame clones only, with some absent. The data show roughly 93,000 clones, 75% to 95% seen once. This CDR3 contains 16 residues. Germline-derived CDR1 and CDR2 are SGHTA and FQGNSA. The junction had 6 bases not matched to a gene; V was cut back by 1 base and J by 3 bases. This clone was seen once. The sequence was obtained from a female donor in good health, enrolled as a control in a pregnancy study. Sample: peripheral blood, taken in the first trimester of pregnancy. The V and J genes are TRBV7-2 and TRBJ2-7; TRBD1 aligns across 10 bases. CDR3 sequence: CASSLGTGGKNYEQYF. The CDR3 DNA is TGTGCCAGCAGCTTAGGGACAGGGGGAAAGAACTACGAGCAGTACTTC.